This TCR beta chain originates from a study of PD-1 blockade in mismatch repair-deficient tumors. For the study at large: Enrolled about 2012-2016, patients had progressing, pretreated mismatch repair-deficient cancers of 12 types. Study findings and constraints: Rapid post-treatment expansion, then contraction, generally preceding radiologic response, marked tumor-resident clones.

Sequencing was performed with immunoSEQ multiplex PCR; in TCRdb, only in-frame clones are kept and a portion is missing. The sample lists around 37,000 clones, approximately 88% occurring once. J gave up 4 bases and V 3 bases, and 10 bases lay outside the gene matches. The CDR3 contains 16 residues. Germline values: CDR1 SGDLS, CDR2 YYNGEE. This clone was counted only a few times. As yet, its antigen is unknown. All patients were mismatch repair deficient, assessed by either PCR or immunohistochemistry. TCR sequencing covered a few patients who responded to pembrolizumab. V is TRBV9 and J is TRBJ2-7, with TRBD1 identical over 10 bases. The clonotype was recovered from an adult with mismatch repair-deficient cancer. Sample: PBMCs, taken 38 to 40 weeks after starting pembrolizumab. DNA of the CDR3: TGTGCCAGCAGCGCTACGGGGACAGGGGTCCCTTACGAGCAGTACTTC. The encoded protein is CASSATGTGVPYEQYF.